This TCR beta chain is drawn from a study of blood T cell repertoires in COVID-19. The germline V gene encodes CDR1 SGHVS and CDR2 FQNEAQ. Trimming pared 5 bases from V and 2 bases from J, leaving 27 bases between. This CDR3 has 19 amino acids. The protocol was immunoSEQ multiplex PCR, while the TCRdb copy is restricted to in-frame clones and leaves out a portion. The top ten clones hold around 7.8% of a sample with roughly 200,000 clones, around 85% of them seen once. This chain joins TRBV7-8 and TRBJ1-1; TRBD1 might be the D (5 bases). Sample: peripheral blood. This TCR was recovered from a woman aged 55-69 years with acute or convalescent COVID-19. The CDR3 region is CASSPRRTTSFTPNTEAFF. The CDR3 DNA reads TGTGCCAGCAGCCCCCGAAGGACAACTTCTTTTACTCCCAACACTGAAGCTTTCTTT.